These T cell receptor beta chains were read from a single sample in a study of blood T cell repertoires in COVID-19. Profiling relied on immunoSEQ multiplex PCR, and the TCRdb table lists in-frame clones only, not all of them. The data show fewer than 120,000 clones, about 70% seen once. Sequencing was carried out using peripheral blood. The receptors derive from a woman in her fifties or sixties with acute or convalescent COVID-19. CDR3s include the opening cysteine and the closing phenylalanine or tryptophan. The D gene is left open where the match is weak. The size of a clone is reported for some rows only, either as once, few or many, or as a class for expanded clones.

j_call clone_size d_call v_call cdr3_nt cdr3_aa
TRBJ2-3 - TRBD1 TRBV4-3 TGCGCCAGCAGCCAAGATTGGACAGGGAAGGCAGATACGCAGTATTTT CASSQDWTGKADTQYF
TRBJ1-6 - TRBD1 TRBV30 TGTGCCTGGGGGAGGACAGGGACAAGGGGTTCACCCCTCCACTTT CAWGRTGTRGSPLHF
TRBJ2-3 - TRBD2 TRBV7-2 TGTGCCAGCAGCTTAGAAGCGGGGTGGACAGATACGCAGTATTTT CASSLEAGWTDTQYF
TRBJ2-5 - - TRBV29-1 TGCAGCGTTGAAGACGGAGGAGAGACCCAGTACTTC CSVEDGGETQYF
TRBJ2-5 - - TRBV5-1 TGCGCCAGCAGCTTGGCAGGGGTCACGGAGACCCAGTACTTC CASSLAGVTETQYF
TRBJ2-7 - TRBD1 TRBV19 TGTGCCAGTAGCCAGGGACAGTCCTACGAGCAGTACTTC CASSQGQSYEQYF
TRBJ2-2 - TRBD1 TRBV7-3 TGTGCCAGCAGCTCTGGACAGGGTGGGACCGGGGAGCTGTTTTTT CASSSGQGGTGELFF
TRBJ2-5 - - TRBV19 TGTGCCAGTAGTATTTCTCCGGGGGACCTACAAGAGACCCAGTACTTC CASSISPGDLQETQYF
TRBJ1-1 once TRBD1 TRBV4-2 TGTGCCAGCAGCCAAACAGGCCAGGGGGGCACTGAAGCTTTCTTT CASSQTGQGGTEAFF
TRBJ2-7 - - TRBV6-6 TGTGCCAGCAGTTACCTCGGGTCCTACGAGCAGTACTTC CASSYLGSYEQYF
TRBJ2-3 - - TRBV6-2/TRBV6-3 TGTGCCAGCAGTTACCGGGGGACAGGCACAGATACGCAGTATTTT CASSYRGTGTDTQYF
TRBJ1-3 - TRBD1 TRBV7-2 TGTGCCAGCAGCAAAGCTTCGACAGGGTCTGGAAACACCATATATTTT CASSKASTGSGNTIYF
TRBJ2-3 few TRBD1 TRBV6-2/TRBV6-3 TGTGCCAGCAGTTCCCTTCTAACAGGGGGGTACACAGATACGCAGTATTTT CASSSLLTGGYTDTQYF
TRBJ1-2 few - TRBV18 TGTGCCAGCTCAAGGGTGCGGGATGGCTACACCTTC CASSRVRDGYTF
TRBJ2-5 - - TRBV11-2 TGTGCCAGCAGCTTCGGGGTTCAAGAGACCCAGTACTTC CASSFGVQETQYF
TRBJ1-1 - TRBD1 TRBV3-1/TRBV3-2 TGTGCCAGCAGCCCCAAGACAGGGCCCGGTGGAGCTTTCTTT CASSPKTGPGGAFF
TRBJ2-3 - TRBD1 TRBV7-9 TGTGCCAGCAGCTCAGGGGACAGCGCCCGCACAGATACGCAGTATTTT CASSSGDSARTDTQYF
TRBJ2-3 - TRBD1 TRBV7-6 TGTGCCAGCAGCTTATTAACGGGACAGCCCACAGATACGCAGTATTTT CASSLLTGQPTDTQYF
TRBJ1-2 - TRBD1 TRBV9 TGTGCCAGCAGCGTAGATCCCGGGGCAGGGGGCTATGGCTACACCTTC CASSVDPGAGGYGYTF
TRBJ2-3 - - TRBV11-1 TGTGCCAGCAGCGTAGACAGGGATACGCAGTATTTT CASSVDRDTQYF
TRBJ1-1 - TRBD1 TRBV6-2/TRBV6-3 TGTGCCAGCAGCCCTGACAGGGGGCCTTTTATGGGTGAAGCTTTCTTT CASSPDRGPFMGEAFF
TRBJ1-1 - - TRBV11-2 TGTGCCAGCAGCCCCGCGGGGCTGAACACTGAAGCTTTCTTT CASSPAGLNTEAFF
TRBJ1-5 - TRBD1 TRBV10-2 TGCGCCAGCAGTGCAGGGGACAGGGTCAATAATCAGCCCCAGCATTTT CASSAGDRVNNQPQHF
TRBJ1-1 few TRBD1 TRBV4-2 TGTGCCAGCAGCGCTCCCGGGACAGGGCAGGCTGAAGCTTTCTTT CASSAPGTGQAEAFF
TRBJ2-7 - TRBD2 TRBV6-5 TGTGCCAGCAGCCGAACTAGCGGGGGTTCCTACGAGCAGTACTTC CASSRTSGGSYEQYF
TRBJ2-7 medium-sized TRBD2 TRBV5-1 TGCGCCAGCAGCTTTAGCGGGGGGGCGTACGAGCAGTACTTC CASSFSGGAYEQYF
TRBJ2-1 once TRBD2 TRBV6-5 TGTGCCAGCAGCCGGACTAGCGGGGGGTACAATGAGCAGTTCTTC CASSRTSGGYNEQFF
TRBJ1-1 - - TRBV7-3 TGTGCCAGCAGCTTTGGACAGCCGAACACTGAAGCTTTCTTT CASSFGQPNTEAFF
TRBJ2-1 - TRBD1 TRBV6-1 TGTGCCAGCAGTGAACAGGGGGTCGCAATCAATGAGCAGTTCTTC CASSEQGVAINEQFF
TRBJ2-7 - TRBD1 TRBV9 TGTGCCAGCAGCCCCGGGACAGGGGGCGGGAGCTACGAGCAGTACTTC CASSPGTGGGSYEQYF
TRBJ1-4 - - TRBV5-4 TGTGCCAGCAGCTTGGAACGATCGGGGAATGAAAAACTGTTTTTT CASSLERSGNEKLFF
TRBJ2-1 - TRBD2 TRBV7-2 TGTGCCAGCAGCCTCACCGGACTAGCGGGGGGGCTTAATGAGCAGTTCTTC CASSLTGLAGGLNEQFF
TRBJ2-3 - TRBD2 TRBV5-1 TGCGCCAGCAGCCCGGGACTAGCGAGCACAGATACGCAGTATTTT CASSPGLASTDTQYF
TRBJ2-7 - - TRBV28 TGTGCCAGCAGCTCGGAGGGGGAGGGTAAGCTCTACGAGCAGTACTTC CASSSEGEGKLYEQYF
TRBJ2-5 few - TRBV9 TGTGCCAGCAGCGCCTCTAGAGACCAAGAGACCCAGTACTTC CASSASRDQETQYF
TRBJ2-1 - TRBD1 TRBV6-5 TGTGCCAGCAACAAGGGACAGGGGGCGTACAATGAGCAGTTCTTC CASNKGQGAYNEQFF
TRBJ1-1 - - TRBV29-1 TGCAGCGCCATAGAGGGTATGCCTGAAGCTTTCTTT CSAIEGMPEAFF
TRBJ2-2 - TRBD2 TRBV9 TGTGCCAGCAGCGTAGGACCGGGGGGCGGGGAGCTGTTTTTT CASSVGPGGGELFF
TRBJ1-4 few TRBD1 TRBV30 TGTGCCTGGAGTGGACAGGGGGCGAATAAGGTCGTGGAAAAACTGTTTTTT CAWSGQGANKVVEKLFF
TRBJ2-7 once TRBD2 TRBV4-2 TGTGCCAGCAGCCAAGGACTAGCGGGGATCCACGAGCAGTACTTC CASSQGLAGIHEQYF
TRBJ1-1 - - TRBV5-1 TGCGCCAGCAGCTCACAGATGAACACTGAAGCTTTCTTT CASSSQMNTEAFF
TRBJ2-4 - TRBD2 TRBV13 TGTGCCAGCAGCTTAGGAACCCCTAGCGGGGGGGCCGACATTCAGTACTTC CASSLGTPSGGADIQYF
TRBJ2-7 - - TRBV2 TGTGCCAGCAGAGTCCGACAGGGGAGGGACGAGCAGTACTTC CASRVRQGRDEQYF
TRBJ1-1 - - TRBV18 TGTGCCAGCTCACCGGGCCGGGAGGCTTTCTTT CASSPGREAFF
TRBJ1-1 - - TRBV4-3 TGCGCCAGCAGCCAAGATAACAGGGAGACTGAAGCTTTCTTT CASSQDNRETEAFF
TRBJ2-7 - TRBD1 TRBV6-4 TGTGCCAGCAGTGACCTTAACCGGGACAGTTCCTACGAGCAGTACTTC CASSDLNRDSSYEQYF
TRBJ2-7 few - TRBV28 TGTGCCAGCAGTTTAGGTTTCTCCCCACAGCATACTTCCTACGAGCAGTACTTC CASSLGFSPQHTSYEQYF
TRBJ2-2 - - TRBV18 TGTGCCAGCTCAACCCAGACAGATCCGAACACCGGGGAGCTGTTTTTT CASSTQTDPNTGELFF
TRBJ2-2 - - TRBV27 TGTGCCAGCAGCCCTGGGGGGTCGTCCGGGGAGCTGTTTTTT CASSPGGSSGELFF
TRBJ1-6 - - TRBV9 TGTGCCAGCAGCGTAGGGACAGCTGGAAATAATTCACCCCTCCACTTT CASSVGTAGNNSPLHF
TRBJ2-2 - - TRBV7-2 TGTGCCAGTAGCTTAGCACAGGGTTTAACGAACACCGGGGAGCTGTTTTTT CASSLAQGLTNTGELFF
TRBJ2-2 - TRBD1 TRBV29-1 TGCAGCGTTGAAGAGGCGGACAGGGCCTCGGGCACCGGGGAGCTGTTTTTT CSVEEADRASGTGELFF
TRBJ1-1 - TRBD1 TRBV5-1 TGCGCCAGCAGCTTGGGACAGGGGGCGTTCGGGGACACTGAAGCTTTCTTT CASSLGQGAFGDTEAFF
TRBJ1-3 - - TRBV5-6 TGTGCCAGCAGCTTGGCCACGGGGTCTGGAAACACCATATATTTT CASSLATGSGNTIYF
TRBJ2-7 - TRBD1 TRBV27 TGTGCCAGCAGTACCCGACAGGGGCCCTCCTACGAGCAGTACTTC CASSTRQGPSYEQYF
TRBJ1-1 - - TRBV5-1 TGCGCCAGCTCCCCCTCAGGGGAGACTGAAGCTTTCTTT CASSPSGETEAFF
TRBJ2-7 - - TRBV24-1 TGTGCCACCAGGGACAGCTCCTACGAGCAGTACTTC CATRDSSYEQYF